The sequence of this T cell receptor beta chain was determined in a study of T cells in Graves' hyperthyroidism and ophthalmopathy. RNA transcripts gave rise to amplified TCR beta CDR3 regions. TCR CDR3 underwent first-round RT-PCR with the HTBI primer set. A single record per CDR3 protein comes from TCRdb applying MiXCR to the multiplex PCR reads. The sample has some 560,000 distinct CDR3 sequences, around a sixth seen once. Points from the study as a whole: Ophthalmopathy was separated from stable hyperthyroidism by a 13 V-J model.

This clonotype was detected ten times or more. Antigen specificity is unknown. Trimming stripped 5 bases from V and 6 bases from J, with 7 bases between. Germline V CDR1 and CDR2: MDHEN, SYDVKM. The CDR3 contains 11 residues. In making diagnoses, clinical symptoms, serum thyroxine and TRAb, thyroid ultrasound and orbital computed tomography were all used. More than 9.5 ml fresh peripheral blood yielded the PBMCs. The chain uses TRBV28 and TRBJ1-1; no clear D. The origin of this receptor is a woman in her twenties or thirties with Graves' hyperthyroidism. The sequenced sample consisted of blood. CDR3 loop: CASSLTSEAFF. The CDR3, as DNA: TGTGCCAGCAGTCTTACTTCTGAAGCTTTCTTT.